This TCR beta chain was captured in a study of blood T cell repertoires in COVID-19 (dated by TCRdb to about 2020). Background for the entire study: Collaborator samples came from the United States, Italy and Spain and covered acute and convalescent phases of COVID-19. The material from the prospective study consisted of cDNA or gDNA derived from T cells, B-cell-depleted T cells, or PBMCs. Subjects who had been exposed to COVID-19, were actively infected with it, or had recovered from it provided the deeply sampled blood TCRbeta repertoires that made up the dataset. The repertoires were made available in a free public database intended to serve as a resource for research on the immune response to SARS-CoV-2. The samples were drawn from the first 160 participants of the ongoing ImmuneRACE study and from about 1,200 subjects provided by 6 global collaborators. A de-identified subject ID, COVID-19 status, age in years and sex were almost always included in the sample metadata. Where available, HLA class I and class II types were obtained from metadata supplied by the sample provider rather than from assay-based typing. Paper-wide results and their limitations: The quantity of clinical and demographic metadata differed by source and by participant and was supplied without curation.

The CDR3 numbers 15 residues from cysteine through phenylalanine. Only the CDR3 part of the read is kept: 45 bases, read in frame from the first base. CDR1 and CDR2 (LNHDA, SQIVND) derive from the germline V gene (reference sequence). V is shortened by 5 bases, J by 6 bases, and the region joining them spans 17 bases. As concerns this clone: It lacks a known antigen. The input lacks base qualities; no much larger clone sits a single base away.

Whole blood was collected in K2EDTA tubes by collaborating institutions according to the institutions' own protocols. For TCRbeta analysis, collaborator samples were shipped as frozen whole blood, as isolated PBMCs, or as DNA extracted from either sample type. TCRbeta CDR3 regions were amplified from genomic DNA by means of the immunoSEQ Assay, a bias-controlled multiplex PCR. Per the authors' processing: The number of nucleated cells in each sample was estimated from the amplification of reference gene primers within the assay. Sequence reads were collapsed and filtered to measure the absolute abundance of every unique TCRbeta CDR3 rearrangement. For each sample, productive Simpson clonality was calculated by taking the square root of Simpson's diversity index across productive rearrangements. What TCRdb holds here is the immuneACCESS table cut down to in-frame rearrangements. Part of the clones is not present; checked against another copy, under half of the missing clones reflect an unresolved V gene, and the others are unexplained. V, J and clone size are taken as reported in that table, and D and trimming were inferred from the DNA itself. Present in this sample are some 270,000 clones, approximately 83% of which were seen just once. The ten biggest clones cover 11% of the sample.

The rearrangement joined TRBV19 to TRBJ2-1; no D gene can be assigned with confidence. The origin of this receptor is a woman in her 70s with acute or convalescent COVID-19. The specimen sequenced was peripheral blood. The CDR3 protein is CASSPDRHPGNEQFF. The nucleotide sequence is TGTGCCAGTAGTCCGGATCGCCACCCGGGCAATGAGCAGTTCTTC.